These T cell receptor beta chains were read from a single sample in a study of read filtering for tumor transcriptome and immune sequencing. TCRdb called the reads again in MiXCR, with one record for every CDR3 protein. In the table there are 100,000 to 150,000 distinct CDR3 sequences, roughly 13% of which are singletons. The sample consisted of a population of CD138-negative cells sorted from bone marrow. These receptors all come from a donor over 35 with multiple myeloma. Each CDR3 is given with its conserved first and last residue. Each record gives: V gene, clone size, D gene, J gene, CDR3 DNA, CDR3 protein. The D gene is left open where the match is weak. The size of a clone is reported for some rows only, either as once, few or many, or as a class for expanded clones.

>TRBV29-1|many|TRBD2|TRBJ2-1
TGCAGCACTATGGGGGGGGAAGGGGTTTACAATGAGCAGTTCTTC
CSTMGGEGVYNEQFF
>TRBV20-1|-|-|TRBJ1-3
TGCAGTGCTAGAGAGGGGGGTTCCTCTGGAAACACCATATATTTT
CSAREGGSSGNTIYF
>TRBV29-1|many|TRBD2|TRBJ2-1
TGCAGCGTCGGGACTAGCGGGGGCCCCAATGAGCAGTTCTTC
CSVGTSGGPNEQFF
>TRBV7-7|many|-|TRBJ2-3
TGTGCTAGCAGCATCGACAGCACAGATACGCAGTATTTT
CASSIDSTDTQYF
>TRBV12-3/TRBV12-4|many|-|TRBJ1-5
TGTGCCAGCCTTAAGACCCCAGGGGATCAGCCCCAGCATTTT
CASLKTPGDQPQHF
>TRBV5-5|-|-|TRBJ2-7
TGTGCCAGCAGCTTCCAGGGGGGTTCCTACGAGCAGTACTTC
CASSFQGGSYEQYF
>TRBV3-1|many|-|TRBJ1-1
TGTGCCAGCAGCCAAGATAGGACCTGGACTGAAGCTTTCTTT
CASSQDRTWTEAFF
>TRBV5-1|few|-|TRBJ2-1
TGCGCCAGCCGGATGGCAGGGAGTGACAATGAGCAGTTCTTC
CASRMAGSDNEQFF
>TRBV25-1|-|-|TRBJ2-4
TGTGCCAGCAAAGCCCCACAGGGATCGGGCAAAGACATTCAGTACTTC
CASKAPQGSGKDIQYF
>TRBV6-2/TRBV6-3|-|TRBD1|TRBJ2-3
TGTGCCAGCAGGGGATGGACAGGGACAGATACGCAGTATTTT
CASRGWTGTDTQYF
>TRBV6-5|-|TRBD2|TRBJ2-7
TGTGCCAGCAGACGACTCTCCGGGGGGATCTCCTACGAGCAGTACTTC
CASRRLSGGISYEQYF
>TRBV7-9|-|-|TRBJ2-5
TGTGCCAGCAGCTTATTTGCGGGGAACCAGGAGACCCAGTACTTC
CASSLFAGNQETQYF
>TRBV19|many|-|TRBJ2-2
TGTGCCAGTAGTAGCCAGATGAACACCGGGGAGCTGTTTTTT
CASSSQMNTGELFF
>TRBV28|many|TRBD2|TRBJ2-1
TGTGCCAGCAGTTTAGCGGGAGCCCAATACAATGAGCAGTTCTTC
CASSLAGAQYNEQFF
>TRBV20-1|few|-|TRBJ2-7
TGCAGTGCTAGTGGCGTACGGGGTTCCAACGAGCAGTACTTC
CSASGVRGSNEQYF
>TRBV7-2|many|-|TRBJ2-3
TGTGCCAGCAGCCCTAGAGGCACAGATACGCAGTATTTT
CASSPRGTDTQYF
>TRBV7-8|-|TRBD1|TRBJ2-7
TGTGCCAGCAGCTTAGTAGACAGGGGGGGCTCCTACGAGCAGTACTTC
CASSLVDRGGSYEQYF
>TRBV7-3|many|-|TRBJ1-5
TGTGCCAGCAGCTTAACTCGGACTCACACAAAGGGCAATCAGCCCCAGCATTTT
CASSLTRTHTKGNQPQHF
>TRBV15|many|-|TRBJ1-5
TGTGCCACCAGCAGAGGGGGGGCTAGCAATCAGCCCCAGCATTTT
CATSRGGASNQPQHF
>TRBV5-5|-|-|TRBJ1-5
TGTGCCAGCAGCTTGGGGTTAAGAGGGTCCTATCAGCCCCAGCATTTT
CASSLGLRGSYQPQHF
>TRBV19|many|-|TRBJ2-5
TGTGCCAGTAGTATGGAGGAGACCCAGTACTTC
CASSMEETQYF
>TRBV5-1|-|-|TRBJ2-5
TGCGCCAGCAGCTTATGGAACAGGGAGGAAGAGACCCAGTACTTC
CASSLWNREEETQYF
>TRBV5-1|-|-|TRBJ2-1
TGCGCCAGCAGCTCGCGGGACGGAAATTCAAATGAGCAGTTCTTC
CASSSRDGNSNEQFF
>TRBV18|many|TRBD2|TRBJ2-1
TGTGCCAGCTCACCTTCAACTAGCGGGGGATCCTACAATGAGCAGTTCTTC
CASSPSTSGGSYNEQFF
>TRBV28|many|TRBD2|TRBJ2-7
TGTGCCAGCAGAACCGGGACTAGCTACGAGCAGTACTTC
CASRTGTSYEQYF
>TRBV20-1|many|TRBD2|TRBJ2-3
TGCAGTGCTAGTACTAGCGGGAGATCCACAGATACGCAGTATTTT
CSASTSGRSTDTQYF
>TRBV5-4|many|-|TRBJ1-4
TGTGCCAGCAGCCCTAGGACTGGGGGTAATGAAAAACTGTTTTTT
CASSPRTGGNEKLFF
>TRBV6-2/TRBV6-3|-|-|TRBJ2-5
TGTGCCAGCAGTCCCCCCCTGCAAGAGACCCAGTACTTC
CASSPPLQETQYF
>TRBV6-6|many|-|TRBJ2-5
TGTGCCAGCAGTTTGGACGACACTTACCAAGAGACCCAGTACTTC
CASSLDDTYQETQYF
>TRBV19|many|TRBD2|TRBJ2-2
TGTGCCAGTACTCCGGGACTAGCGGGTTCCACCGGGGAGCTGTTTTTT
CASTPGLAGSTGELFF
>TRBV19|many|-|TRBJ1-1
TGTGCCAGTAGTATCCCAGGGAACACTGAAGCTTTCTTT
CASSIPGNTEAFF
>TRBV28|many|-|TRBJ2-6
TGTGCCAGCAGTTTATCGGGGGCGGGGGCTGGGGCCAACGTCCTGACTTTC
CASSLSGAGAGANVLTF
>TRBV7-9|many|TRBD2|TRBJ2-1
TGTGCCAGCAGCCATGCCGGGACTAGCCGGGTCAATGAGCAGTTCTTC
CASSHAGTSRVNEQFF
>TRBV30|few|-|TRBJ2-3
TGTGCCTGCCGTGATCCGGGCCCAATCGATACGCAGTATTTT
CACRDPGPIDTQYF
>TRBV11-2|many|-|TRBJ1-2
TGTGCCAGCAGCTTAGATCGCGGGCCAACCCTTGGCTACACCTTC
CASSLDRGPTLGYTF
>TRBV7-2|many|-|TRBJ2-3
TGTGCCAGCAGGGGCGGGGCAGATACGCAGTATTTT
CASRGGADTQYF
>TRBV28|few|-|TRBJ1-3
TGTGCCAGCAGTTCCCCCGGGGTCGGCTCTGGAAACACCATATATTTT
CASSSPGVGSGNTIYF
>TRBV7-2|many|-|TRBJ1-1
TGTGCCAGCAGCCCGCGGGCCACAGAAGAAGCTTTCTTT
CASSPRATEEAFF
>TRBV18|many|-|TRBJ2-7
TGTGCCAGCTCACCCCTAGCAACGAGCTCCTACGAGCAGTACTTC
CASSPLATSSYEQYF
>TRBV5-1|many|TRBD2|TRBJ2-1
TGCGCCAGCAGCTTGTCGGGGGGGGCCAGTGAGCAGTTCTTC
CASSLSGGASEQFF
>TRBV20-1|many|-|TRBJ1-5
TGCAGTGCTCAGGACGGTGTTAGCCAGCCCCAGCATTTT
CSAQDGVSQPQHF